This T cell receptor beta chain was obtained from a study of T cell repertoires in cytomegalovirus infection. Overall study context: HLA-B-restricted CMV epitopes that are well studied were used alongside recently identified HLA-C-restricted ones. Matching HLA type and CMV infection were both indicated by public TCR beta signatures. Study-wide results and limits: Accumulated public TCR beta family frequency recognized individuals carrying CMV together with the relevant HLA.

Worth noting for this clonotype: Its antigen is undetermined.

The CDR3 has 14 amino acids. The ends were cut back, 6 bases at V and 5 bases at J, with 16 bases in the middle. Each CDR3 protein is one row after TCRdb ran MiXCR on the reads. The sample comprises under 500,000 distinct CDR3 sequences, 40% to 50% of which are singletons, and about 45% rests with the top ten. The chain links TRBV12-3 or TRBV12-4 to TRBJ1-2; D uncertain. The receptor's source is a human donor in good health (CMV status not recorded). Some clones in this sample may be carry-over from other donors' samples. The specimen was cultured PBMCs, collected from culture after CMV antigen stimulation. The CDR3 region has the DNA TGTGCCAGCAGCCCCGCCGCACTCATTTATGGCTACACCTTC. It yields the protein CASSPAALIYGYTF.